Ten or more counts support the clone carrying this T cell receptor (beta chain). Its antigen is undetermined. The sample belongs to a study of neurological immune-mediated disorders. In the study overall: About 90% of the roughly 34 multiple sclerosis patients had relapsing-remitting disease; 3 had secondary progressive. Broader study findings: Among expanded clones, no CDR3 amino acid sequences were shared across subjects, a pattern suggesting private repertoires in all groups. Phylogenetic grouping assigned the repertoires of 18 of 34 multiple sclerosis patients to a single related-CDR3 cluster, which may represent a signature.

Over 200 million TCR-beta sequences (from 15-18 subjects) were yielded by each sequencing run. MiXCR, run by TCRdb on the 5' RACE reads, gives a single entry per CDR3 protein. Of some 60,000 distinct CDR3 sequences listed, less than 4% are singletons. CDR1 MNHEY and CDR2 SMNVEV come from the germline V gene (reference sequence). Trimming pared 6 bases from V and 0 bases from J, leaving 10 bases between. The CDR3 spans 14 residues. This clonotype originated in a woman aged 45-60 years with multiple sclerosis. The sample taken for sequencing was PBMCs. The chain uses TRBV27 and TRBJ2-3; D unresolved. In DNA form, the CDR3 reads TGTGCCAGCAGCAGGCGACCTAGCACAGATACGCAGTATTTT. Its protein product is CASSRRPSTDTQYF.